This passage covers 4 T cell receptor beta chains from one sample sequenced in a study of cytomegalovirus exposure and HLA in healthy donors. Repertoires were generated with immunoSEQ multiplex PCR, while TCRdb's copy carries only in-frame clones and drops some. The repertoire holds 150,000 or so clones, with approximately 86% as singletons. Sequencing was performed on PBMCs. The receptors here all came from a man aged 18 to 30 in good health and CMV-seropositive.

The CDR3 is CASSPRGGDRYSPLHF. The CDR3 DNA reads TGTGCCAGCAGCCCCCGGGGGGGGGACAGATATTCACCCCTCCACTTT. The rearrangement joins TRBV9 to TRBJ1-6; TRBD1 matches at 7 bases. J lost 8 bases, V lost 4 bases, and 12 bases had no gene match. Germline loops: CDR1 SGDLS, CDR2 YYNGEE. The CDR3 covers 16 residues.

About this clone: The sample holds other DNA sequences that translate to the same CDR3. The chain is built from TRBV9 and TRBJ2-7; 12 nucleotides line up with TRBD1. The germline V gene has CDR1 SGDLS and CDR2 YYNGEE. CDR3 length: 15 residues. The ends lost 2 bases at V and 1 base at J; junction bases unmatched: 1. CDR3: CASSVGQGASYEQYF. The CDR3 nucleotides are TGTGCCAGCAGCGTGGGACAGGGGGCATCCTACGAGCAGTACTTC.

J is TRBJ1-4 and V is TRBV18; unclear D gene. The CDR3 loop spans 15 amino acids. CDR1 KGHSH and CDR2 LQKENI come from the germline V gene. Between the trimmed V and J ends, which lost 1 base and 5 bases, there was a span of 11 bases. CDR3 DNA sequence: TGTGCCAGCTCACCACAAGGGAGGCTAAATGAAAAACTGTTTTTT. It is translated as CASSPQGRLNEKLFF.

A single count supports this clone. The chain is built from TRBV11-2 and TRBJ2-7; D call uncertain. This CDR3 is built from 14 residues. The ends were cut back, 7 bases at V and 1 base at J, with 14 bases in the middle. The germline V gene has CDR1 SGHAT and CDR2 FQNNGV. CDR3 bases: TGTGCCAGCAAGGCCAGGCCAACATCCTACGAGCAGTACTTC. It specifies CASKARPTSYEQYF.